This T cell receptor (beta chain) is from a study of cytomegalovirus exposure and HLA in healthy donors. Study conclusions and caveats: Some V segments could not be told apart, so they were left out, TRBV6-2 and TRBV6-3 among them.

Comments on this clone: Its antigen is unknown.

13 Jbeta primers and 60 Vbeta primers were used for the PCR. Sequenced by immunoSEQ multiplex PCR; TCRdb stores in-frame clones only, minus some. This repertoire includes about 200,000 clones. Germline values: CDR1 SGHTA, CDR2 FQGNSA. CDR3 length equals 12 residues. With 6 bases removed from V and 8 bases from J, the gap between germline ends came to 13 bases. The chain employs TRBV7-2 and TRBJ1-2; tentative D call: TRBD1 (5 bases). Sequenced sample: PBMCs. The clonotype comes from a girl aged 2-15 years in good health and CMV-seropositive. The CDR3 DNA follows: TGTGCCAGCAGTCACCCCCCAGGGGGCTACACCTTC. This gives the protein CASSHPPGGYTF. The variable domain in full, with the rest retrieved from reference TRBV7-2 and TRBJ1-2, is GAGVSQSPSNKVTEKGKDVELRCDPISGHTALYWYRQSLGQGLEFLIYFQGNSAPDKSGLPSDRFSAERTGGSVSTLTIQRTQQEDSAVYLCASSHPPGGYTFGSGTRLTVV.